Below are 3 T cell receptor beta chains sequenced from a single sample in a study of T cell repertoires in cytomegalovirus infection. TCRdb recomputed calls from the reads with MiXCR, one row per CDR3 protein. The data hold about 830,000 distinct CDR3 sequences, with about 31% observed a single time. These receptors have no known antigen. This specimen consisted of cultured CD8+ T cells from PBMCs, obtained from culture after CMV antigen stimulation. These receptors came from a human donor in good health (CMV status not recorded). Some clones in this sample may be carry-over from other donors' samples.

J is TRBJ1-4 and V is TRBV6-1; D call uncertain. This CDR3 comprises 12 residues. The ends were cut back, 7 bases at V and 4 bases at J, with 7 bases in the middle. Germline CDR1 MNHNS, CDR2 SASEGT. CDR3 sequence (DNA): TGTGCCAGCACAGGAGTTAATGAAAAACTGTTTTTT. Residues: CASTGVNEKLFF.

V gene TRBV10-2 combines with J gene TRBJ1-5; TRBD1 might be the D (6 bases). This CDR3 is 15 amino acids long. Trimming took 6 bases from V and 3 from J, leaving 15 bases between them. Germline V CDR1 and CDR2: WSHSY, SAAADI. As DNA, the CDR3 is TGCGCCAGCAGGCTGGGTCAGGGGCTCAATCAGCCCCAGCATTTT. Protein: CASRLGQGLNQPQHF.

V is TRBV4-3 and J is TRBJ1-1, with 9 bases fitting TRBD1. CDR3 length: 15 residues. The germline V gene has CDR1 LGHNA and CDR2 YSLEER. V was clipped by 4 bases and J by 1 base; unmatched bases: 4. The CDR3 region is CASSLKGQGNTEAFF. The CDR3 nucleotides are TGCGCCAGCAGCCTAAAGGGACAGGGGAACACTGAAGCTTTCTTT.